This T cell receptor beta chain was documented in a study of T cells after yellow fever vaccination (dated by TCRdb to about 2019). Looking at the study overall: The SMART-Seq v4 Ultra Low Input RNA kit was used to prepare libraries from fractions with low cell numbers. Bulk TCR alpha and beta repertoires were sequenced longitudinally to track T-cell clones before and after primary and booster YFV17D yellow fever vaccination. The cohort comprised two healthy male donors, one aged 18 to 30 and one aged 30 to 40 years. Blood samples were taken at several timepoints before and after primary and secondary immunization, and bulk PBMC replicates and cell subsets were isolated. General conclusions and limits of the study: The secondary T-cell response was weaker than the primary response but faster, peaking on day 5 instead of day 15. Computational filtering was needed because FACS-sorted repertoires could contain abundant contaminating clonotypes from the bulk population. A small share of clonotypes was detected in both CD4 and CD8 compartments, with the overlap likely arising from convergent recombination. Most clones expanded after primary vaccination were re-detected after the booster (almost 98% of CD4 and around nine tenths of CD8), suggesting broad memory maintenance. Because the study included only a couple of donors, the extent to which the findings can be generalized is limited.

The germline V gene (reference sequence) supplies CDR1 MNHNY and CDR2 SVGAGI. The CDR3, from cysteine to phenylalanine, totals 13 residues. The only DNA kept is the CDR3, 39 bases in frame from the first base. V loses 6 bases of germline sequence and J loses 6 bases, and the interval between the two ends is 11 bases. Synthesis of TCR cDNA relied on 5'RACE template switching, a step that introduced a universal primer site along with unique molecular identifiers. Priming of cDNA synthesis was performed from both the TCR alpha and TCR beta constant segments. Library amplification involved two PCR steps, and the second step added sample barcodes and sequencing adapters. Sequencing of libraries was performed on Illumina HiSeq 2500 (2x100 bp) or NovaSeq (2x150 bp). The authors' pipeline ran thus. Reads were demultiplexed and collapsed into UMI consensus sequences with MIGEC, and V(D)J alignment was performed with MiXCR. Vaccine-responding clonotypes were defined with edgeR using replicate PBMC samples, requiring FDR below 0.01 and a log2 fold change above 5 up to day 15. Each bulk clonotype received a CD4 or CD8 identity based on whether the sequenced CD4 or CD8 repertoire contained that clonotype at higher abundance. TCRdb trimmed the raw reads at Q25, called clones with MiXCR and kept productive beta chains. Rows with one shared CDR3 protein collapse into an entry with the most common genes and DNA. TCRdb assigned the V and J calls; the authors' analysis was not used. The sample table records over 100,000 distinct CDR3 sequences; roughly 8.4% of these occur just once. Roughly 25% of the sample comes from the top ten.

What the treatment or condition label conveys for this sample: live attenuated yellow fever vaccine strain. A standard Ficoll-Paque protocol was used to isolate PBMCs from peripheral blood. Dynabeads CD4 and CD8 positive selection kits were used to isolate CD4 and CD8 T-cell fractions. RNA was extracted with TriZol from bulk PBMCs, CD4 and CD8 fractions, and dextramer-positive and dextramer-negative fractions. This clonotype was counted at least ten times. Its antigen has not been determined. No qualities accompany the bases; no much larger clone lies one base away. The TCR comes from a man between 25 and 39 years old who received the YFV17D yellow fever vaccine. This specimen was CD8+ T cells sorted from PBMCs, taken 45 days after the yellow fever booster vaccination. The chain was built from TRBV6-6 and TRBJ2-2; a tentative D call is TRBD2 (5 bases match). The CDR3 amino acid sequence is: CASRTRFSGELFF. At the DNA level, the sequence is TGTGCCAGCAGAACTAGGTTCTCCGGGGAGCTGTTTTTT.